This TCR beta chain was identified in a study of T cell clonality in common variable immunodeficiency. Study-wide findings and caveats: Fewer deletions and N-nucleotide insertions were reportedly seen in common variable immunodeficiency TCR beta sequences. Fewer TCRbeta clones were shared among CVID subjects than controls.

The CDR3 contains 19 residues. Losses at the gene ends were 4 bases for V and 2 bases for J; bases not matched to a gene: 11. Germline CDR1 reads KGHSH; CDR2 reads LQKENI. CVID and control samples used equivalent genomic DNA input. Only in-frame clones appear in the TCRdb table, and some are missing; sequencing was by immunoSEQ multiplex PCR. Found here are tens of thousands of clones, no singletons; the ten largest cover 5% to 7%. In this sample, this clone turned up a few times. No antigen is known for it. The observed sequence ends 3 residues before the CDR3 terminus, with the missing tail filled in from the germline J gene. Each donor provided roughly 5 to 8 ml of heparinized whole blood.

The sample consisted of peripheral blood mononuclear cells. The TCR comes from a person aged 18 to 70 in good health. V is TRBV18 and J is TRBJ2-7; 16 bases agree with TRBD2. The CDR3 DNA, read in part, is TGTGCCAGCTCACTTACGGGACTAGCGGGAGGGCCAGACACCTACGAG. Translated: CASSLTGLAGGPDTYE. The full CDR3 reads CASSLTGLAGGPDTYEQYF.